Shown below are 18 T cell receptor beta chains from a single sample sequenced in a study of blood T cell repertoires in COVID-19. Method: immunoSEQ multiplex PCR; TCRdb's copy keeps in-frame clones and lacks some. The sample holds approximately 110,000 clones, around 81% seen once. The sequenced sample consisted of peripheral blood. These TCRs come from a woman in her seventies with acute or convalescent COVID-19.

The chain combines TRBV30 with TRBJ2-7; maybe TRBD2 (6 bases). Germline CDR1 reads GTSNPN; CDR2 reads SVGIG (reference sequence). This CDR3 is built from 14 residues. Trimming left V 3 bases short and J 3 bases short, with 15 bases between. CDR3 in amino acids: CAWSLGTLGYEQYF. The CDR3 coding sequence is TGTGCCTGGAGCCTGGGGACTTTAGGCTACGAGCAGTACTTC.

Note on this clone: Because the CDR3's place on the DNA is in doubt, the DNA is left out and the CDR3 is given as listed by TCRdb. This sequence joins TRBV19 and TRBJ2-1; no DNA check was done on the table's D call, TRBD1. Both ends counted, the CDR3 spans 15 residues. Looked up from germline, CDR1 is LNHDA and CDR2 is SQIVND (reference sequence). This CDR3 reads CASSILARTNNEQFF.

The chain uses TRBV4-3 and TRBJ2-7; a possible D gene is TRBD1 (5 bases). Germline-derived CDR1 and CDR2 are LGHNA and YSLEER. This CDR3 has 13 residues. The V end was cut by 6 bases, the J end by 3 bases, with 12 bases between. As DNA, the CDR3 is TGCGCCAGCAGTACCTCCACAGGCTACGAGCAGTACTTC. This translates into CASSTSTGYEQYF.

This chain joins TRBV6-6 and TRBJ1-1; the D is unclear. The CDR3 extends over 14 amino acids. The V end was cut by 2 bases, the J end by 1 base, with 8 bases between. Germline CDR1 and CDR2: MNHNY and SVGAGI (reference sequence). In nucleotides, the CDR3 is TGTGCCAGCAGTTACGGTGGAGAGAACACTGAAGCTTTCTTT. Translation: CASSYGGENTEAFF.

CDR3 bases: TGTGCCAGTAGTATATCAGTGGGGAACGGGGTGAACACTGAAGCTTTCTTT. It translates to CASSISVGNGVNTEAFF. The genes are TRBV19 and TRBJ1-1; D not certain. Trimming shortened V by 2 bases and J by 0 bases, and 16 bases separated the two germline ends. CDR1 and CDR2 from the germline V gene are LNHDA and SQIVND (reference sequence). CDR3 size: 17 residues.

This clone was counted once. The chain recombines TRBV5-1 with TRBJ2-5; TRBD2 matches at 7 bases. The CDR3 spans 13 residues. Germline V gives CDR1 SGHRS, CDR2 YFSETQ. V shed 4 bases, J shed 5 bases, and the junction held 5 bases outside the gene matches. The CDR3 spells CASSREVGETQYF. The CDR3 nucleotides read TGCGCCAGCAGCCGGGAGGTTGGGGAGACCCAGTACTTC.

The chain combines TRBV7-6 with TRBJ2-2; 14 nucleotides line up with TRBD2. V lost 1 base and J lost 7; bases outside the gene matches: 11. CDR3 length equals 19 residues. CDR1 SGHVS and CDR2 FNYEAQ come from the germline V gene. CDR3 sequence reads: CASSLVVGLAGDPGGELFF. The CDR3 coding sequence is TGTGCCAGCAGCTTAGTAGTGGGACTAGCGGGAGACCCCGGCGGGGAGCTGTTTTTT.

This rearrangement joins TRBV6-2 or TRBV6-3 to TRBJ2-4, with 11 bases that match TRBD2. The CDR3 runs to 16 residues. CDR1 is MNHEY and CDR2 is SVGEGT in the germline V gene. V dropped 6 bases and J dropped 0; count of bases not matched to a gene: 4. The CDR3 DNA sequence: TGTGCCAGCAGCCCCGGACTAGCGGGAGCCAAAAACATTCAGTACTTC. Residues: CASSPGLAGAKNIQYF.

The chain combines TRBV7-9 with TRBJ1-5; tentative D call: TRBD1 (5 bases). With 4 bases removed from V and 4 bases from J, the gap between germline ends came to 11 bases. This CDR3 is built from 14 residues. Germline V gene data show CDR1 as SEHNR and CDR2 as FQNEAQ (reference sequence). This chain's CDR3 is CASSSSGLNQPQHF. DNA of the CDR3: TGTGCCAGCAGCTCCTCAGGGTTAAATCAGCCCCAGCATTTT.

V gene TRBV9 combines with J gene TRBJ2-5; 11 positions agree with TRBD2. Trimming at V came to 0 bases and at J to 2 bases, leaving 9 bases not matched to a gene. The CDR3 extends over 18 amino acids. The V gene's germline CDR1 is SGDLS and CDR2 YYNGEE. CDR3 nucleotides: TGTGCCAGCAGCGTAGGGCTAGCGGGAGGTGTGGGGCAAGAGACCCAGTACTTC. Its protein product is CASSVGLAGGVGQETQYF.

V usage is TRBV11-3 and J usage is TRBJ2-3, with D perhaps TRBD2 (5 bases). The V end was cut by 2 bases, the J end by 7 bases, with 7 bases between. The CDR3 sequence is 12 residues long. Germline CDR1 and CDR2: SGHNT and YENEEA. This chain's CDR3 is CASSLTGNTQYF. The CDR3 DNA follows: TGTGCCAGCAGCTTAACCGGGAATACGCAGTATTTT.

The V gene is TRBV27, the J gene TRBJ2-3; 11 bases map to TRBD2. Germline assignment: CDR1 MNHEY and CDR2 SMNVEV (reference sequence). V shed 7 bases, J shed 2 bases, and the junction held 5 bases outside the gene matches. CDR3 size: 15 residues. The chain's CDR3 is CASTLAGGPTDTQYF. CDR3 sequence (DNA): TGTGCCAGCACCCTAGCGGGAGGTCCCACAGATACGCAGTATTTT.

The rearrangement links TRBV7-6 to TRBJ2-2, with TRBD2 matching 10 bases. The germline gives CDR1 SGHVS, CDR2 FNYEAQ. Germline trimming cut 0 bases from V and 3 bases from J; bases unmatched to any gene: 7. The CDR3 is 18 amino acids. In DNA form, the CDR3 reads TGTGCCAGCAGCTTAGCGCTGGCTAGCGGGAGTTACACCGGGGAGCTGTTTTTT. Amino acid sequence: CASSLALASGSYTGELFF.

This chain's CDR3 is CSASTGGGAGDEQFF. CDR3 coding DNA: TGCAGTGCTAGTACTGGCGGGGGGGCGGGAGATGAGCAGTTCTTC. The rearrangement uses TRBV20-1 and TRBJ2-1; 9 bases align to TRBD2. The germline CDR1 and CDR2 sequences are DFQATT and SNEGSKA (reference sequence). This CDR3 has 15 residues. The trim removed 3 bases at V and 8 bases at J, leaving 11 bases unmatched.

This chain joins TRBV4-3 and TRBJ2-7; a weak D match, TRBD2 (8 bases). CDR3 length: 16 residues. Germline CDR1 reads LGHNA; CDR2 reads YSLEER. Trimming shortened V by 1 base and J by 5 bases, and 18 bases separated the two germline ends. Here the CDR3 reads CASSQGTGRGLDEQYF. The CDR3 nucleotides read TGCGCCAGCAGCCAAGGTACCGGGAGGGGGCTCGACGAGCAGTACTTC.

The CDR3 is CASSQDLDRGNTEAFF. The CDR3 DNA sequence: TGTGCCAGCAGCCAAGATTTAGACAGGGGGAACACTGAAGCTTTCTTT. The chain is built from TRBV4-2 and TRBJ1-1; 8 positions match TRBD1. The CDR3 consists of 16 residues. V lost 0 bases and J lost 1; bases outside the gene matches: 4. Germline values: CDR1 LGHNA, CDR2 YNFKEQ.

In its sample, this clone was seen a few times. The chain employs TRBV2 and TRBJ1-2; 12 bases align to TRBD1. Germline V lookup: CDR1 SNHLY, CDR2 FYNNEI. The CDR3 sequence is 14 residues long. With V trimmed by 7 bases and J by 5 bases, 5 bases remained unmatched. Here the CDR3 reads CASTRDRGLYGYTF. The CDR3 coding sequence is TGTGCCAGCACCCGGGACAGGGGGCTTTATGGCTACACCTTC.

This clone came up a few times. The J gene is TRBJ1-5, the V gene TRBV5-1; 9 nucleotides line up with TRBD1. Germline V lookup: CDR1 SGHRS, CDR2 YFSETQ. The CDR3 sequence is 14 residues long. V lost 4 bases and J lost 5; bases outside the gene matches: 4. In DNA form, the CDR3 reads TGCGCCAGCAGCCAGGGACAGGGAGATCAGCCCCAGCATTTT. This encodes CASSQGQGDQPQHF.